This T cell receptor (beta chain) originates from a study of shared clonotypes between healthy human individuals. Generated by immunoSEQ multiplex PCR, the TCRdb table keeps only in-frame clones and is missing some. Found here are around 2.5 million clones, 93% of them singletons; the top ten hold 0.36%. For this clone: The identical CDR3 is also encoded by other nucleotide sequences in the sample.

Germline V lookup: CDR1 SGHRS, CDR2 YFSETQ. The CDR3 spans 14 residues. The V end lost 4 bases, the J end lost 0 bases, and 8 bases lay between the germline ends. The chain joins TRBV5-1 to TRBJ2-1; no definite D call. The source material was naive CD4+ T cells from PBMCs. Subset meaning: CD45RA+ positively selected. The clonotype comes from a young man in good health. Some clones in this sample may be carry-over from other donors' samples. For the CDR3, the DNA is TGCGCCAGCAGCCCAGAGAGCTCCTACAATGAGCAGTTCTTC. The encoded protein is CASSPESSYNEQFF.